The 24 T cell receptor beta chains listed next were all sequenced from one sample in a study of CD8 T cells in Susac syndrome. With random hexamers, roughly 0.45 to 1 ug RNA was reverse transcribed. TCRdb fed the immunoSEQ multiplex PCR reads into MiXCR, producing one record per CDR3 protein. The repertoire holds over 150,000 distinct CDR3 sequences, with 90% to 95% as singletons. Sequenced material: CD4+ T cells from PBMCs. These receptors all come from a human donor with multiple sclerosis.

The V and J genes are TRBV20-1 and TRBJ2-1; 9 bases line up with TRBD2. The trim removed 4 bases at V and 3 bases at J, leaving 4 bases unmatched. This CDR3 has 14 residues. The germline V gene has CDR1 DFQATT and CDR2 SNEGSKA (reference sequence). CDR3 amino acids: CSATLAGLYNEQFF. The CDR3 DNA is TGCAGTGCTACTCTAGCGGGACTCTACAATGAGCAGTTCTTC.

This chain joins TRBV4-2 and TRBJ1-2, with a weak D call TRBD1 (5 bases). The CDR3 sequence is 13 residues long. V lost 4 bases, J lost 6 bases, and 12 bases lay in between. Germline CDR1 and CDR2: LGHNA and YNFKEQ. The CDR3 DNA is TGTGCCAGCAGCCCCCGACAGAACCATGGCTACACCTTC. Translation gives CASSPRQNHGYTF.

In this sample, this clonotype turned up once. V gene TRBV3-1 combines with J gene TRBJ2-2, with D hard to call. Trimming left V 4 bases short and J 6 bases short, with 18 bases between. Germline V gene data show CDR1 as LGHDT and CDR2 as YNNKEL (reference sequence). The length of the CDR3 is 16 residues. CDR3 amino acids: CASSLEVIGNAGELFF. The CDR3 DNA follows: TGTGCCAGCAGCCTTGAAGTGATCGGTAACGCCGGGGAGCTGTTTTTT. The full variable domain, completed using reference TRBV3-1 and TRBJ2-2, is DTAVSQTPKYLVTQMGNDKSIKCEQNLGHDTMYWYKQDSKKFLKIMFSYNNKELIINETVPNRFSPKSPDKAHLNLHINSLELGDSAVYFCASSLEVIGNAGELFFGEGSRLTVL.

The CDR3 DNA follows: TGTGCCAGCAGCCCCGGGAGCTCCTACAATGAGCAGTTCTTC. Its translation is CASSPGSSYNEQFF. The V and J genes are TRBV7-7 and TRBJ2-1; maybe TRBD2 (6 bases). CDR1 and CDR2 from the germline V gene are SSHAT and FNYEAQ (reference sequence). The CDR3 consists of 14 residues. V was trimmed by 5 bases and J by 0 bases, leaving 8 bases between them.

V usage is TRBV29-1 and J usage is TRBJ2-7, with a weak D call TRBD1 (6 bases). The germline V gene encodes CDR1 SQVTM and CDR2 ANQGSEA. Trimming removed 5 bases at V and 3 bases at J, with 14 bases between. The CDR3 loop spans 13 amino acids. CDR3 loop: CSVLGAANYEQYF. In DNA, the CDR3 is TGCAGCGTTTTGGGGGCAGCCAACTACGAGCAGTACTTC.

The chain carries TRBV6-5 and TRBJ1-6; D might be TRBD1 (5 bases). The CDR3 sequence is 14 residues long. Germline V CDR1 and CDR2: MNHEY, SVGAGI. Trimming took 5 bases from V and 8 from J, leaving 13 bases between them. As DNA, the CDR3 is TGTGCCAGCAGTCAGACAGCCTGGGATTCACCCCTCCACTTT. Its translation: CASSQTAWDSPLHF.

This clonotype was counted once. The chain links TRBV29-1 to TRBJ2-4; the match to TRBD2 covers 8 bases. After removal of 0 bases from V and 6 bases from J, the junction contained 4 bases not matched to a gene. The CDR3 is made up of 14 amino acids. The germline V gene has CDR1 SQVTM and CDR2 ANQGSEA. DNA for the CDR3: TGCAGCGTTGAAGACGTTCGGGAGGGAAACATTCAGTACTTC. Translated: CSVEDVREGNIQYF.

The chain joins TRBV12-3 or TRBV12-4 to TRBJ2-7; tentatively, D is TRBD1 or TRBD2 (5 bases each). The CDR3 contains 15 residues. V lost 5 bases to trimming and J lost 0 bases, with 14 bases between them. This CDR3 reads CASSEWGKSSYEQYF. The DNA for the CDR3 is TGTGCCAGCAGTGAGTGGGGGAAAAGCTCCTACGAGCAGTACTTC.

The chain joins TRBV2 to TRBJ2-2; no reliable D call. Germline CDR1 reads SNHLY; CDR2 reads FYNNEI. The CDR3 is 12 amino acids. Trimming stripped 5 bases from V and 4 bases from J, with 5 bases between. The CDR3 sequence: CASSIFTGELFF. In nucleotides, the CDR3 is TGTGCCAGCAGTATTTTCACCGGGGAGCTGTTTTTT.

V and J are TRBV24-1 and TRBJ2-3; possible D gene TRBD2, 6 bases. Trimming took 9 bases from V and 5 from J, leaving 8 bases between them. The CDR3 contains 11 residues. Germline V gene sequence: CDR1 KGHDR, CDR2 SFDVKD. The CDR3 loop is CATQGGDTQYF. Here the CDR3 DNA reads TGTGCCACCCAGGGAGGAGATACGCAGTATTTT.

This clonotype was recorded only once. The CDR3 sequence: CSATVWGRSYNEQFF. DNA for the CDR3: TGCAGTGCTACGGTCTGGGGCCGCTCCTACAATGAGCAGTTCTTC. This chain links TRBV20-1 with TRBJ2-1; D perhaps matches TRBD1 (5 bases). CDR3 length: 15 residues. V lost 4 bases, J lost 0 bases, and 13 bases lay in between. The germline V gene has CDR1 DFQATT and CDR2 SNEGSKA (reference sequence).

J is TRBJ1-1 and V is TRBV12-3 or TRBV12-4; tentative D call: TRBD1 (5 bases). Deletions cut 6 bases from V and 6 bases from J, with 17 bases between. The CDR3 consists of 14 residues. Here the CDR3 reads CASRPWATGPEAFF. The DNA of the CDR3 is TGTGCCAGCAGGCCCTGGGCGACGGGGCCTGAAGCTTTCTTT.

This clonotype was recorded only once. J is TRBJ1-2 and V is TRBV20-1; D remains ambiguous. V lost 3 bases, J lost 0 bases, and 14 bases lay in between. The germline gives CDR1 DFQATT, CDR2 SNEGSKA (reference sequence). The CDR3 covers 15 residues. The CDR3 here is CSASPGPATNYGYTF. The CDR3 coding sequence is TGCAGTGCTAGCCCCGGACCAGCAACTAACTATGGCTACACCTTC.

V gene TRBV27 combines with J gene TRBJ2-7, with a weak D call TRBD1 (5 bases). Trimming took 3 bases from V and 8 from J, leaving 8 bases between them. CDR1 MNHEY and CDR2 SMNVEV come from the germline V gene (reference sequence). This CDR3 is built from 11 residues. CDR3 residues: CASSFDRQQYF. CDR3 in DNA: TGTGCCAGCAGTTTTGACAGACAGCAGTACTTC.

This rearrangement joins TRBV3-1 to TRBJ2-1; D possibly corresponds to TRBD2 (5 bases). Per the germline V gene, CDR1 is LGHDT and CDR2 is YNNKEL (reference sequence). The CDR3 runs to 16 residues. V lost 1 base and J lost 10, with 20 bases in between. The DNA for the CDR3 is TGTGCCAGCAGCCAAGGCCTCATGATGAACTCGGGGGAGCAGTTCTTC. Its translation is CASSQGLMMNSGEQFF.

The V and J genes are TRBV20-1 and TRBJ2-4; no firm D call. CDR3 length: 12 amino acids. Trimming cost V 6 bases and J 0 bases, with 6 bases left between them. CDR1 is DFQATT, CDR2 SNEGSKA, per germline (reference sequence). The CDR3 reads CSAALAKNIQYF. The CDR3 DNA reads as TGCAGTGCGGCTCTAGCCAAAAACATTCAGTACTTC.

The chain links TRBV27 to TRBJ1-6; D might be TRBD1 (5 bases). The V and J ends lost 4 bases and 13 bases respectively, with 11 bases between them. The germline CDR1 and CDR2 sequences are MNHEY and SMNVEV (reference sequence). This CDR3 is built from 12 residues. Here the CDR3 DNA reads TGTGCCAGCAGTTCCGGGCGGGGGCCCCTCCACTTT. It codes for CASSSGRGPLHF.

The gene calls are TRBV9 and TRBJ2-1; 7 nucleotides line up with TRBD1. The junction had 14 bases not matched to a gene; V was cut back by 5 bases and J by 9 bases. Germline V gene data show CDR1 as SGDLS and CDR2 as YYNGEE. The CDR3 is 15 residues long. This CDR3 is CASSDLTGSIGEQFF. The CDR3 nucleotides are TGTGCCAGCAGTGACTTGACAGGGAGTATAGGTGAGCAGTTCTTC.

The CDR3 nucleotides are TGTGCCAGCAGCCAAGAGGGGCAGGTGCCAGATACGCAGTATTTT. It translates to CASSQEGQVPDTQYF. V is TRBV4-2 and J is TRBJ2-3, with D possibly being TRBD1 (5 bases). The CDR3 has 15 residues. V was trimmed by 0 bases and J by 4 bases, leaving 11 bases between them. CDR1 and CDR2 (germline): LGHNA, YNFKEQ.

The V gene is TRBV12-3 or TRBV12-4, the J gene TRBJ2-4; D tentatively reads TRBD1 or TRBD2 (7 bases each). V was clipped by 7 bases and J by 8 bases, with 15 bases between them. The CDR3 consists of 13 residues. This chain's CDR3 is CASNLRGRDIQYF. As DNA, the CDR3 is TGTGCCAGCAATCTCAGGGGGAGGGACATTCAGTACTTC.

The chain has TRBV29-1 and TRBJ1-2, with TRBD1 matching over 10 bases. With 6 bases clipped from V and 3 bases from J, the junction kept 13 bases outside the gene matches. The length of the CDR3 is 16 residues. The germline V gene encodes CDR1 SQVTM and CDR2 ANQGSEA. CDR3 region: CSVQGYGTGEDYGYTF. CDR3 sequence (DNA): TGCAGCGTCCAAGGATACGGGACAGGGGAGGACTATGGCTACACCTTC.

The V gene is TRBV5-1, the J gene TRBJ1-1, with TRBD1 matching over 10 bases. Germline assignment: CDR1 SGHRS and CDR2 YFSETQ. The CDR3 is made up of 15 amino acids. Germline trimming cut 4 bases from V and 1 base from J; bases unmatched to any gene: 4. Here the CDR3 DNA reads TGCGCCAGCAGCCCAGGGACAGGGGCGAACACTGAAGCTTTCTTT. It codes for CASSPGTGANTEAFF.

This chain uses TRBV6-2 or TRBV6-3 with TRBJ2-3, with D uncertain. V was trimmed by 6 bases and J by 7 bases, leaving 8 bases between them. CDR3 length: 11 residues. Germline CDR1 is MNHEY and CDR2 is SVGEGT. CDR3 in DNA: TGTGCCAGCAGCATGGGGTATACGCAGTATTTT. Translation: CASSMGYTQYF.

The chain employs TRBV5-1 and TRBJ2-7, with D tentatively TRBD1 or TRBD2 (5 bases each). Per the germline V gene, CDR1 is SGHRS and CDR2 is YFSETQ. V gave up 3 bases and J gave up 3 bases, with 13 bases separating them. There are 14 residues in the CDR3. CDR3 bases: TGCGCCAGCAGCTCCTCCGGGACGGACTACGAGCAGTACTTC. It specifies CASSSSGTDYEQYF.